The 5 T cell receptor beta chains reported below all come from one sample, sequenced in a study of vaccination effects on CD4 cells after COVID-19. Sequencing used immunoSEQ multiplex PCR; TCRdb keeps in-frame clones, though not all of them. Here the sample spans more than 35,000 clones, 68% being singletons. Their antigens remain unidentified. CD4+ T cell isolation took place after 10 days of culture. The source was CD4+ T cells from PBMCs cultured without peptide, collected before COVID-19 vaccination. The origin of the receptors is a human donor who received a COVID-19 vaccine.

V is TRBV12-3 or TRBV12-4 and J is TRBJ2-5; D call uncertain. V was clipped by 3 bases and J by 5 bases, with 10 bases between them. CDR3 length: 13 amino acids. The CDR3 DNA follows: TGTGCCAGCAGTTTTAAGGCTGTCGAGACCCAGTACTTC. Amino acids: CASSFKAVETQYF.

This clone was recorded a few times. The chain combines TRBV6-5 with TRBJ1-2; a weak D match, TRBD1 (6 bases). V lost 8 bases and J 4 bases, leaving 17 bases between the germline ends. The CDR3 is made up of 14 amino acids. Germline loops: CDR1 MNHEY, CDR2 SVGAGI. For the CDR3, the DNA is TGTGCCAGCGGGGTCCCAGGGGCTGTCTATGGCTACACCTTC. Encoded protein: CASGVPGAVYGYTF.

This chain connects TRBV3-1 (or the pseudogene TRBV3-2) to TRBJ2-5; TRBD2 is a possible D gene (6 bases). Germline CDR1 reads LGHDT; CDR2 reads YNNKEL (reference sequence). V lost 1 base, J lost 9 bases, and 33 bases lay in between. CDR3 length equals 20 residues. The CDR3 DNA reads as TGTGCCAGCAGCCAAGGGAGGGTTAGGCCTCTAGGAAGACGCCCCCGGGCCCAGTACTTC. Its translation is CASSQGRVRPLGRRPRAQYF.

This chain connects TRBV11-2 to TRBJ2-7, with D perhaps TRBD1 (6 bases). The CDR3 has 16 amino acids. With 3 bases removed from V and 1 base from J, the gap between germline ends came to 16 bases. Germline values: CDR1 SGHAT, CDR2 FQNNGV. CDR3 sequence (DNA): TGTGCCAGCAGCTTTCCTTTGCAGGGGAGATCCTACGAGCAGTACTTC. Translation: CASSFPLQGRSYEQYF.

The chain uses TRBV7-7 and TRBJ2-1; D gene unclear. V lost 4 bases, J lost 0 bases, and 4 bases lay in between. Germline lookup yields CDR1 SSHAT and CDR2 FNYEAQ (reference sequence). The CDR3 sequence is 13 residues long. In DNA form, the CDR3 reads TGTGCCAGCAGCTCGGACTCCTACAATGAGCAGTTCTTC. Amino acids: CASSSDSYNEQFF.